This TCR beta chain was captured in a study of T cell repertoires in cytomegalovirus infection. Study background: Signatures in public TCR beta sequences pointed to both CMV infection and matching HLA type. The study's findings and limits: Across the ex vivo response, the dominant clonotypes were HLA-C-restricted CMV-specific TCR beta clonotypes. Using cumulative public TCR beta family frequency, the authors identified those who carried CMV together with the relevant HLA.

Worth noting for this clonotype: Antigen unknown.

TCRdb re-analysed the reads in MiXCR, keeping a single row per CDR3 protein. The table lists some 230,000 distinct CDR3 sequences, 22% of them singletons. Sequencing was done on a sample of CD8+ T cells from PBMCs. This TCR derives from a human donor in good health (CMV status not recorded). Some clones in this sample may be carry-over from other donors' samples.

The CDR3 sequence is CASSQSDSYSGNTIYF. CDR3 coding DNA: TGCGCCAGCAGCCAATCGGACAGTTACTCTGGAAACACCATATATTTT. This chain connects TRBV4-1 to TRBJ1-3; possible D gene TRBD1, 6 bases. Trimming stripped 2 bases from V and 0 bases from J, with 11 bases between. Germline CDR1 reads MGHRA; CDR2 reads YSYEKL. The CDR3 runs 16 residues.